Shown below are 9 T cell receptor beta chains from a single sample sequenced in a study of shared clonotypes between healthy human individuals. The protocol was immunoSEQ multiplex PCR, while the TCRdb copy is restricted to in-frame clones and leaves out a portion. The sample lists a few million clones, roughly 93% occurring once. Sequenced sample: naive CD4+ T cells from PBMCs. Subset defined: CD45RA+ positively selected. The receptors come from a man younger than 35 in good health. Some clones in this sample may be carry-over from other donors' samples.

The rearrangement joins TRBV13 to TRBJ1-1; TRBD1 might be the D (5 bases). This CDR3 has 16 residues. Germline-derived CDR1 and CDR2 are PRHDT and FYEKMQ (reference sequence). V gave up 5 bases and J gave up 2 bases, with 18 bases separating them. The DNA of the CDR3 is TGTGCCAGCAGCCTCAGATACAGTCAGGGAAACACTGAAGCTTTCTTT. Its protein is CASSLRYSQGNTEAFF.

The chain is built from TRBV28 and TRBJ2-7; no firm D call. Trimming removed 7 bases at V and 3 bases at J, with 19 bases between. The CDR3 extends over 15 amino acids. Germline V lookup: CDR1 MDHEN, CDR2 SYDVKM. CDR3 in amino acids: CASNPNPDASYEQYF. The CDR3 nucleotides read TGTGCCAGCAACCCGAACCCCGATGCTAGCTACGAGCAGTACTTC.

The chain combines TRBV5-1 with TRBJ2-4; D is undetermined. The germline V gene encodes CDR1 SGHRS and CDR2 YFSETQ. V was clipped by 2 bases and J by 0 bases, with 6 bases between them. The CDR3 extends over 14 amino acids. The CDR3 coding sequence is TGCGCCAGCAGCTTACGAGGAGCCAAAAACATTCAGTACTTC. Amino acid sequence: CASSLRGAKNIQYF.

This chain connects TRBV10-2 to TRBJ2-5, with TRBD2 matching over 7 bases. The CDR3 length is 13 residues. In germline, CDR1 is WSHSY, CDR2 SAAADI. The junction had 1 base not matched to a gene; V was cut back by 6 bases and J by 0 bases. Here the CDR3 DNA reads TGCGCCAGCAGGACTAGCCACCAAGAGACCCAGTACTTC. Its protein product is CASRTSHQETQYF.

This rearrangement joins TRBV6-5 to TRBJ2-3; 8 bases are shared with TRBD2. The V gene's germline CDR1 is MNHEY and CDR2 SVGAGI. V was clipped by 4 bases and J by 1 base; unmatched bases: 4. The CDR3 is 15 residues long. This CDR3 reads CASSLAGRGTDTQYF. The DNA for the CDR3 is TGTGCCAGCAGTTTAGCGGGAAGGGGCACAGATACGCAGTATTTT.

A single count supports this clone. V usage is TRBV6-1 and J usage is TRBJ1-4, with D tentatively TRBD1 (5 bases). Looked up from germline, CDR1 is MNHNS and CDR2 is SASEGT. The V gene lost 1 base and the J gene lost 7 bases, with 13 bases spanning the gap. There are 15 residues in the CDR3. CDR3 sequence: CASSEVARGSEKLFF. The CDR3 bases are TGTGCCAGCAGTGAAGTTGCAAGGGGCTCTGAAAAACTGTTTTTT.

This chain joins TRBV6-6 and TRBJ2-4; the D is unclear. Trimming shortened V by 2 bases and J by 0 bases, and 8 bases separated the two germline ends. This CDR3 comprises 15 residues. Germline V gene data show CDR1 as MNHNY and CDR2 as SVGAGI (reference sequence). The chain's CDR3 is CASSYEPLAKNIQYF. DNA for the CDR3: TGTGCCAGCAGTTACGAACCGCTAGCCAAAAACATTCAGTACTTC.

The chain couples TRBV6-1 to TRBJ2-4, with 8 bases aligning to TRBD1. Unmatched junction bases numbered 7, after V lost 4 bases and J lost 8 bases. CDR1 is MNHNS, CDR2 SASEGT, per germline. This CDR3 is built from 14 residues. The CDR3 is CASSAPIQGDIQYF. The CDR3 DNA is TGTGCCAGCAGTGCGCCCATACAGGGGGACATTCAGTACTTC.

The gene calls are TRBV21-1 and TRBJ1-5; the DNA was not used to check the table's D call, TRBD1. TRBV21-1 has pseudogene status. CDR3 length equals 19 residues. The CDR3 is CASSSRQTGSSSHNQPQHF. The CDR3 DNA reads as TGTGCCAGCAGCTCCCGACAGACAGGGTCCTCGTCCCACAATCAGCCCCAGCATTTT.